The next 30 T cell receptor beta chains were all read from a single sample in a study of T cell responses to AZD1222 COVID-19 vaccine. Repertoires were generated with immunoSEQ multiplex PCR, while TCRdb's copy carries only in-frame clones and drops some. The data show roughly 130,000 clones, roughly 94% seen once. The sequencing here drew on peripheral blood, taken on day 0 of AZD1222 vaccination. The origin of the receptors is an adult in good health.

V and J are TRBV15 and TRBJ1-5; D remains ambiguous. The V end was cut by 3 bases, the J end by 0 bases, with 9 bases between. Looked up from germline, CDR1 is LNHNV and CDR2 is YYDKDF (reference sequence). This CDR3 spans 15 amino acids. CDR3 nucleotide sequence: TGTGCCACCAGCAGTCGAGGATATAGCAATCAGCCCCAGCATTTT. Residues: CATSSRGYSNQPQHF.

The chain combines TRBV7-9 with TRBJ2-7, with no clear D. V was cut by 8 bases and J by 7 bases, with 9 bases left in between. CDR1 and CDR2 (germline): SEHNR, FQNEAQ (reference sequence). This CDR3 comprises 10 residues. The CDR3 here is CASGVEEQYF. For the CDR3, the DNA is TGTGCCAGCGGGGTGGAGGAGCAGTACTTC. The complete variable domain, with remaining parts taken from reference TRBV7-9 and TRBJ2-7, reads DTGVSQNPRHKITKRGQNVTFRCDPISEHNRLYWYRQTLGQGPEFLTYFQNEAQLEKSRLLSDRFSAERPKGSFSTLEIQRTEQGDSAMYLCASGVEEQYFGPGTRLTVT.

In this sample, this clone turned up once. The V and J genes are TRBV11-2 and TRBJ2-1, with D possibly matching TRBD2 (6 bases). Trimming pared 5 bases from V and 4 bases from J, leaving 18 bases between. Germline V gene lookup returns CDR1 SGHAT and CDR2 FQNNGV. This CDR3 is built from 16 residues. The CDR3: CASSPGRGSGYNEQFF. The CDR3 DNA is TGTGCCAGCAGCCCCGGTCGGGGGTCGGGGTACAATGAGCAGTTCTTC.

The rearrangement links TRBV6-6 to TRBJ2-3, with D maybe TRBD1 (6 bases). The germline CDR1 and CDR2 sequences are MNHNY and SVGAGI (reference sequence). Trimming removed 5 bases from V and 4 bases from J, with 10 bases in between. The CDR3 is made up of 13 amino acids. As DNA, the CDR3 is TGTGCCAGCAGTAATCAGGGGCCAGATACGCAGTATTTT. This codes for CASSNQGPDTQYF.

This sequence joins TRBV19 and TRBJ2-7; D is perhaps TRBD1 (5 bases). Trimming took off 6 bases at V and 1 base at J, with 10 bases between the two ends. The CDR3 loop spans 13 amino acids. Germline CDR1 LNHDA, CDR2 SQIVND (reference sequence). CDR3 sequence (DNA): TGTGCCAGTAGCGCCGGACATTCCTACGAGCAGTACTTC. This sequence encodes CASSAGHSYEQYF. Looking up the rest from reference TRBV19 and TRBJ2-7 gives the full variable domain: DGGITQSPKYLFRKEGQNVTLSCEQNLNHDAMYWYRQDPGQGLRLIYYSQIVNDFQKGDIAEGYSVSREKKESFPLTVTSAQKNPTAFYLCASSAGHSYEQYFGPGTRLTVT.

J is TRBJ2-4 and V is TRBV18; D is perhaps TRBD1 or TRBD2 (5 bases each). Germline V gene data show CDR1 as KGHSH and CDR2 as LQKENI. The CDR3 is made up of 16 amino acids. With 2 bases removed from V and 4 bases from J, the gap between germline ends came to 15 bases. CDR3 loop: CASSPWEWDGKNIQYF. In DNA, the CDR3 is TGTGCCAGCTCACCATGGGAATGGGACGGGAAAAACATTCAGTACTTC. Full variable domain (remainder filled in from reference TRBV18 and TRBJ2-4): NAGVMQNPRHLVRRRGQEARLRCSPMKGHSHVYWYRQLPEEGLKFMVYLQKENIIDESGMPKERFSAEFPKEGPSILRIQQVVRGDSAAYFCASSPWEWDGKNIQYFGAGTRLSVL.

The rearrangement uses TRBV7-2 and TRBJ1-1, with D maybe TRBD1 (6 bases). V lost 3 bases and J lost 0, with 14 bases in between. Germline V gives CDR1 SGHTA, CDR2 FQGNSA. The CDR3 is 16 residues long. The CDR3 region is CASSFTGFPLNTEAFF. The CDR3 region has the DNA TGTGCCAGCAGCTTTACAGGGTTCCCCCTGAACACTGAAGCTTTCTTT.

The chain uses TRBV2 and TRBJ2-7; the D gene is possibly TRBD2 (6 bases). V lost 6 bases and J lost 10, with 16 bases in between. This CDR3 spans 12 amino acids. The germline CDR1 and CDR2 sequences are SNHLY and FYNNEI. This CDR3 is CASRSTRDSQYF. The CDR3 nucleotides read TGTGCCAGCAGGTCCACGCGGGACTCTCAGTACTTC.

The gene calls are TRBV7-3 and TRBJ2-1; unclear D gene. There are 13 residues in the CDR3. Deletions cut 0 bases from V and 9 bases from J, with 9 bases between. Germline-derived CDR1 and CDR2 are SGHTA and FQGTGA. CDR3 in amino acids: CASSLTTFTEQFF. The CDR3 region has the DNA TGTGCCAGCAGCTTAACCACGTTTACTGAGCAGTTCTTC.

This chain connects TRBV5-3 to TRBJ1-5, with 7 bases identical to TRBD1. TRBV5-3 is an ORF, and what it does is uncertain. After removal of 2 bases from V and 4 bases from J, the junction contained 9 bases not matched to a gene. The length of the CDR3 is 16 residues. The CDR3 reads CARSLRRQGRNQPQHF. CDR3 DNA: TGTGCCAGAAGCTTACGTAGACAGGGAAGGAATCAGCCCCAGCATTTT.

A single count supports this clone. This chain uses TRBV25-1 with TRBJ2-7; D perhaps matches TRBD2 (5 bases). Germline CDR1 is MGHDK and CDR2 is SYGVNS. V lost 10 bases, J lost 1 base, and 14 bases lay in between. This CDR3 contains 13 residues. The CDR3 reads CAIVQRYSYEQYF. The CDR3 nucleotides are TGTGCCATCGTACAGCGGTATTCCTACGAGCAGTACTTC.

V and J are TRBV6-1 and TRBJ2-5, with D unresolved. Per germline, CDR1 MNHNS and CDR2 SASEGT. The CDR3 runs to 12 residues. Trimming took off 1 base at V and 7 bases at J, with 7 bases between the two ends. Here the CDR3 DNA reads TGTGCCAGCAGTGAAGGAGTGTGGACCCAGTACTTC. Protein sequence: CASSEGVWTQYF.

The count of this clone is one. The V call is TRBV9, the J call TRBJ2-1; D is unresolved. V was clipped by 3 bases and J by 3 bases, with 10 bases between them. Germline V lookup: CDR1 SGDLS, CDR2 YYNGEE. This CDR3 has 14 residues. CDR3 DNA: TGTGCCAGCAGCGATTCCGCGGTCTACAATGAGCAGTTCTTC. This codes for CASSDSAVYNEQFF.

J is TRBJ2-5 and V is TRBV15; TRBD2 matches at 9 bases. Trimming took 0 bases from V and 5 from J; bases not matched to a gene: 16. Germline loops: CDR1 LNHNV, CDR2 YYDKDF (reference sequence). The CDR3 contains 19 residues. Here the CDR3 reads CATSRDLIGSGSLEETQYF. The CDR3 coding sequence is TGTGCCACCAGCAGAGATCTCATAGGTAGCGGGAGTTTGGAGGAGACCCAGTACTTC.

This chain connects TRBV14 to TRBJ1-6; 9 bases are a match to TRBD1. Losses at the gene ends were 4 bases for V and 7 bases for J; bases not matched to a gene: 8. CDR3 size: 16 residues. In germline, CDR1 is SGHDN, CDR2 FVKESK. The CDR3 sequence: CASSLIPGTGNSPLHF. CDR3 in DNA: TGTGCCAGCAGCCTCATTCCCGGGACAGGGAATTCACCCCTCCACTTT.

The V gene is TRBV4-2, the J gene TRBJ1-2; D gene ambiguous. V shed 5 bases and J shed 3 bases, with 16 bases lying between them. This CDR3 spans 15 amino acids. Germline V gene lookup returns CDR1 LGHNA and CDR2 YNFKEQ. Written as DNA, the CDR3 is TGTGCCAGCAGCACGTTCTCTGGATCGGACTATGGCTACACCTTC. The encoded protein is CASSTFSGSDYGYTF.

This chain connects TRBV14 to TRBJ2-7; D is ambiguous. CDR1 SGHDN and CDR2 FVKESK come from the germline V gene. V was clipped by 0 bases and J by 3 bases, with 3 bases between them. The CDR3 loop spans 12 amino acids. The CDR3 DNA reads TGTGCCAGCAGCCAAGACAACTACGAGCAGTACTTC. Its protein product is CASSQDNYEQYF. Drawing the rest from reference TRBV14 and TRBJ2-7, the complete variable domain is EAGVTQFPSHSVIEKGQTVTLRCDPISGHDNLYWYRRVMGKEIKFLLHFVKESKQDESGMPNNRFLAERTGGTYSTLKVQPAELEDSGVYFCASSQDNYEQYFGPGTRLTVT.

The J gene is TRBJ2-7, the V gene TRBV28; 13 bases match TRBD2. V shed 3 bases and J 2 bases; nucleotides not matched to a gene: 7. Germline V gene sequence: CDR1 MDHEN, CDR2 SYDVKM. The CDR3 extends over 17 amino acids. CDR3 DNA: TGTGCCAGCAGTTTGGGACTAGCGGGAAGAGTAACCTACGAGCAGTACTTC. Its protein is CASSLGLAGRVTYEQYF.

CDR3: CASSPDSGSSYNEQFF. CDR3 DNA: TGTGCCAGCAGCCCGGATAGCGGGAGCTCCTACAATGAGCAGTTCTTC. V gene TRBV5-4 combines with J gene TRBJ2-1; TRBD2 matches at 9 bases. V gave up 4 bases and J gave up 0 bases; unmatched junction bases: 5. CDR3 size: 16 residues. CDR1 and CDR2 from the germline V gene are SGHNT and YYREEE (reference sequence). The full variable domain, completed using reference TRBV5-4 and TRBJ2-1, is ETGVTQSPTHLIKTRGQQVTLRCSSQSGHNTVSWYQQALGQGPQFIFQYYREEENGRGNFPPRFSGLQFPNYSSELNVNALELDDSALYLCASSPDSGSSYNEQFFGPGTRLTVL.

V gene TRBV6-5 combines with J gene TRBJ2-1, with a possible D match to TRBD1 (6 bases). The germline V and J ends were trimmed by 0 bases and 8 bases, with 17 bases remaining between them. Germline V lookup: CDR1 MNHEY, CDR2 SVGAGI. There are 16 residues in the CDR3. The CDR3 DNA reads TGTGCCAGCAGTTACTCGGCTAACAGGGTAGGCGATGAGCAGTTCTTC. Protein: CASSYSANRVGDEQFF.

The V and J genes are TRBV3-1 (or the pseudogene TRBV3-2) and TRBJ1-2, with D possibly matching TRBD1 (6 bases). The germline CDR1 and CDR2 sequences are LGHDT and YNNKEL (reference sequence). Between the trimmed V and J ends, which lost 1 base and 7 bases, there was a span of 16 bases. The CDR3 is made up of 15 amino acids. The CDR3 coding sequence is TGTGCCAGCAGCCAAGTGTCCCGGGGGCGTTTTGGCTACACCTTC. It codes for CASSQVSRGRFGYTF.

CDR3 nucleotides: TGTGCCAGCAGTTTCCGGGAGGACCACACAGATACGCAGTATTTT. Translation: CASSFREDHTDTQYF. This chain connects TRBV6-5 to TRBJ2-3; TRBD2 matches at 7 bases. This CDR3 contains 15 residues. V shed 4 bases and J 2 bases; nucleotides not matched to a gene: 6. CDR1 and CDR2 from the germline V gene are MNHEY and SVGAGI.

The V gene is TRBV7-3, the J gene TRBJ1-1, with D possibly matching TRBD1 (6 bases). CDR1 is SGHTA, CDR2 FQGTGA, per germline. The CDR3 has 13 residues. The V and J ends lost 6 bases and 1 base respectively, with 9 bases between them. The CDR3 loop reads CASSSQGNTEAFF. The CDR3 DNA reads as TGTGCCAGCAGTTCACAGGGGAACACTGAAGCTTTCTTT.

In DNA, the CDR3 is TGTGCCAGCAGCCCTAGGACTAGCGGCCACGAGCAGTACTTC. Its protein is CASSPRTSGHEQYF. The rearrangement uses TRBV7-9 and TRBJ2-7; 10 bases are shared with TRBD2. J lost 5 bases, V lost 5 bases, and 6 bases had no gene match. CDR3 length: 14 amino acids. Germline V gene lookup returns CDR1 SEHNR and CDR2 FQNEAQ (reference sequence).

This clone was seen only once. The rearrangement links TRBV6-5 to TRBJ1-5; TRBD1 is a possible D gene (6 bases). Trimming removed 6 bases at V and 7 bases at J, with 19 bases between. This CDR3 spans 15 amino acids. Germline V gives CDR1 MNHEY, CDR2 SVGAGI. CDR3 bases: TGTGCCAGCAGCAAGGGGGTCGGGGCAGGGCAGCCCCAGCATTTT. Translated, it gives CASSKGVGAGQPQHF.

This clone appeared a single time. The same CDR3 arises from other DNA sequences in this sample as well. The genes are TRBV5-1 and TRBJ2-3; no clear D gene. The CDR3 is made up of 12 amino acids. Germline V gene sequence: CDR1 SGHRS, CDR2 YFSETQ. V gave up 0 bases and J gave up 4 bases, with 3 bases separating them. The CDR3: CASSLAADTQYF. CDR3 nucleotide sequence: TGCGCCAGCAGCTTGGCGGCAGATACGCAGTATTTT.

The gene calls are TRBV9 and TRBJ2-3; D ambiguous. Trimming left V 2 bases short and J 4 bases short, with 5 bases between. This CDR3 has 12 amino acids. Per germline, CDR1 SGDLS and CDR2 YYNGEE. Here the CDR3 DNA reads TGTGCCAGCAGCGTCAGCGCAGATACGCAGTATTTT. This codes for CASSVSADTQYF.

Points on this clone: Additional DNA sequences in this sample encode the identical CDR3. The V and J genes are TRBV11-3 and TRBJ2-3, with D perhaps TRBD2 (6 bases). Germline loops: CDR1 SGHNT, CDR2 YENEEA. V was trimmed by 2 bases and J by 0 bases, leaving 6 bases between them. The CDR3 has 14 residues. The DNA for the CDR3 is TGTGCCAGCAGCTTAAGCGGGAGCACAGATACGCAGTATTTT. This sequence encodes CASSLSGSTDTQYF.

The V and J genes are TRBV19 and TRBJ2-1; D not resolved. The germline V gene has CDR1 LNHDA and CDR2 SQIVND (reference sequence). V was pared by 0 bases and J by 2 bases, with 5 bases between. The CDR3 spans 14 residues. The chain's CDR3 is CASSIEAAYNEQFF. The CDR3 DNA reads as TGTGCCAGTAGTATAGAGGCGGCCTACAATGAGCAGTTCTTC.

In this sample, this clone turned up once. This chain connects TRBV10-2 to TRBJ1-5; 9 bases line up with TRBD1. The length of the CDR3 is 16 residues. Germline loops: CDR1 WSHSY, CDR2 SAAADI. V lost 2 bases, J lost 6 bases, and 8 bases stayed unmatched. The DNA of the CDR3 is TGCGCCAGCAGTGAGGCCCGGGACAGGGTTTCTCAGCCCCAGCATTTT. Translation gives CASSEARDRVSQPQHF.